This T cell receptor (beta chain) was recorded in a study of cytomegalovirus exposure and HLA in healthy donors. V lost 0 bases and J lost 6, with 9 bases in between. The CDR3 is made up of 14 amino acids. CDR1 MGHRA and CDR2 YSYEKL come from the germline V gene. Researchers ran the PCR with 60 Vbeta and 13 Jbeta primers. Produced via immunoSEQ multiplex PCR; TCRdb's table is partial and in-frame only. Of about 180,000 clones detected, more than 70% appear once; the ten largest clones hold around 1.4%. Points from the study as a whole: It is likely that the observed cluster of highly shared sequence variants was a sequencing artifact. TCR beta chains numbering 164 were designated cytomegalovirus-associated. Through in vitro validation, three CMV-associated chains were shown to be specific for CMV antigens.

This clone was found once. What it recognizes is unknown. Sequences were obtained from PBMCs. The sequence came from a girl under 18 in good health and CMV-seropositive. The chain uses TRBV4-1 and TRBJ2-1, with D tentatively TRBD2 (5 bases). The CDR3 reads CASSQEARGNEQFF. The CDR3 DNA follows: TGCGCCAGCAGCCAAGAAGCCCGGGGCAATGAGCAGTTCTTC.